A selection of T cell receptor beta chains follows, all from one sample in a study of blood T cell repertoires in COVID-19. Sequencing was performed with immunoSEQ multiplex PCR; in TCRdb, only in-frame clones are kept and a portion is missing. The sample lists around 450,000 clones, about 90% occurring once. The sequencing sample was made of PBMCs or T cells enriched from blood (not recorded which). The receptor source for this set is a man in his late teens or twenties who had recovered from COVID-19. Both conserved end residues are part of each CDR3. D genes are given only for firm matches. Rows may omit the clone size; those that give it use once, few, many or a size class.

abundance,j_gene,v_gene,d_gene,CDR3aa,CDR3nt
.,TRBJ1-1,TRBV5-8,TRBD1,CASSLYWTGNTEAFF,TGTGCCAGCAGCTTGTATTGGACAGGGAACACTGAAGCTTTCTTT
once,TRBJ1-2,TRBV18,.,CASSPNRGGLGYGYTF,TGTGCCAGCTCACCAAATCGCGGGGGGCTCGGCTATGGCTACACCTTC
.,TRBJ1-2,TRBV2,.,CASRWTFSNYGYTF,TGTGCCAGCAGGTGGACATTTTCCAACTATGGCTACACCTTC
.,TRBJ1-5,TRBV2,.,CASTLGALGRQPQHF,TGTGCCAGCACCTTGGGGGCCCTAGGCCGCCAGCCCCAGCATTTT
.,TRBJ2-2,TRBV5-1,.,CASSLAQVGVPGELFF,TGCGCCAGCAGCTTAGCCCAGGTGGGAGTACCCGGGGAGCTGTTTTTT
few,TRBJ2-5,TRBV29-1,TRBD2,CSVGASGRASETQYF,TGCAGCGTGGGGGCTAGCGGGAGGGCCTCCGAGACCCAGTACTTC
.,TRBJ1-5,TRBV5-1,TRBD1,CASSLGQGSNQPQHF,TGCGCCAGCAGCTTGGGACAGGGTAGCAATCAGCCCCAGCATTTT
.,TRBJ1-2,TRBV5-1,.,CASSLDFSTQGGYTF,TGCGCCAGCAGCTTGGATTTCTCGACTCAGGGCGGCTACACCTTC
.,TRBJ2-1,TRBV2,.,CASSVRALDSYNEQFF,TGTGCCAGCAGTGTGAGGGCACTAGACTCCTACAATGAGCAGTTCTTC
.,TRBJ2-5,TRBV5-1,TRBD1,CASSLVTGGQETQYF,TGCGCCAGCAGCTTGGTAACAGGGGGCCAAGAGACCCAGTACTTC
.,TRBJ2-5,TRBV24-1,TRBD2,CATSDGSGRAEETQYF,TGTGCCACCAGTGATGGTAGCGGGAGGGCCGAAGAGACCCAGTACTTC
once,TRBJ2-2,TRBV11-3,.,CASSLVWAGNTGELFF,TGTGCCAGCAGCTTAGTATGGGCAGGGAACACCGGGGAGCTGTTTTTT
.,TRBJ1-4,TRBV7-2,TRBD1,CASRPGGVNEKLFF,TGTGCCAGCAGGCCAGGGGGCGTTAATGAAAAACTGTTTTTT
.,TRBJ2-3,TRBV2,.,CASSGWLATDTQYF,TGTGCCAGCAGTGGGTGGCTGGCCACAGATACGCAGTATTTT
.,TRBJ2-5,TRBV25-1,TRBD1,CASSSQGGTETQYF,TGTGCCAGCAGTTCCCAAGGGGGCACGGAGACCCAGTACTTC
.,TRBJ1-4,TRBV28,.,CASSPAGFNEKLFF,TGTGCCAGCAGTCCCGCGGGGTTTAATGAAAAACTGTTTTTT
.,TRBJ1-1,TRBV5-4,TRBD1,CASSDGPGGTEAFF,TGTGCCAGCAGCGATGGTCCAGGGGGCACTGAAGCTTTCTTT
.,TRBJ2-4,TRBV6-5,.,CASSYIQGRSTQYF,TGTGCCAGCAGTTACATCCAGGGCCGGTCTACCCAGTACTTC
.,TRBJ1-6,TRBV5-6,.,CASSTTDRGSRGPLHF,TGTGCCAGCAGCACGACGGACCGGGGGTCCAGAGGGCCCCTCCACTTT
.,TRBJ2-3,TRBV19,TRBD2,CASSIGQGWTSGYTDTQYF,TGTGCCAGTAGTATAGGGCAGGGCTGGACTAGCGGCTACACAGATACGCAGTATTTT